A single sample gave rise to the 21 T cell receptor beta chains below, sequenced in a study of blood T cell repertoires in COVID-19. Using immunoSEQ multiplex PCR, the repertoire was profiled, and TCRdb retains in-frame clones only, with some absent. The sample has some 420,000 clones, more than 80% seen once. The sequenced sample was PBMCs or T cells enriched from blood (not recorded which). The receptors come from a man aged 25-40 years who had recovered from COVID-19.

This chain uses TRBV9 with TRBJ1-3, with D perhaps TRBD1 (5 bases). Germline V gene sequence: CDR1 SGDLS, CDR2 YYNGEE. V lost 2 bases and J 0 bases, leaving 9 bases between the germline ends. There are 15 residues in the CDR3. As DNA, the CDR3 is TGTGCCAGCAGCGTGGACATTAACTCTGGAAACACCATATATTTT. This encodes CASSVDINSGNTIYF.

This rearrangement joins TRBV7-2 to TRBJ1-1, with a tentative D call TRBD1 (6 bases). CDR1 SGHTA and CDR2 FQGNSA come from the germline V gene. This CDR3 is built from 16 residues. V was trimmed by 2 bases and J by 0 bases, leaving 13 bases between them. The DNA of the CDR3 is TGTGCCAGCAGCTTAATGGGGGCCGGGATGAACACTGAAGCTTTCTTT. Translated: CASSLMGAGMNTEAFF.

The V and J genes are TRBV28 and TRBJ1-2; D is uncertain. With 5 bases removed from V and 3 bases from J, the gap between germline ends came to 16 bases. Per germline, CDR1 MDHEN and CDR2 SYDVKM. The CDR3 is 15 amino acids. As DNA, the CDR3 is TGTGCCAGCAGTCTATATGCGGCGGGATACTATGGCTACACCTTC. Translating gives CASSLYAAGYYGYTF.

This clone appeared once. The gene calls are TRBV19 and TRBJ2-2; TRBD2 agrees at 10 bases. J was trimmed by 5 bases and V by 3 bases; bases with no gene match: 3. The germline CDR1 and CDR2 sequences are LNHDA and SQIVND (reference sequence). The CDR3 is 15 amino acids. The CDR3 DNA follows: TGTGCCAGTAGTATTCCTAGCGGGGGAACCGGGGAGCTGTTTTTT. This translates into CASSIPSGGTGELFF.

This chain joins TRBV6-4 and TRBJ1-1; no firm D call. The CDR3 spans 13 residues. CDR1 and CDR2 (germline): MRHNA, SNTAGT. V was pared by 5 bases and J by 3 bases, with 10 bases between. The CDR3 bases are TGTGCCAGCAGTCTCGAGGCGGACACTGAAGCTTTCTTT. Protein: CASSLEADTEAFF.

The chain is built from TRBV7-2 and TRBJ1-3; possibly TRBD1 for D (5 bases). The CDR3 has 15 amino acids. Trimming stripped 5 bases from V and 0 bases from J, with 11 bases between. The germline gives CDR1 SGHTA, CDR2 FQGNSA. Written as DNA, the CDR3 is TGTGCCAGCAGCGTAGGACAAAGCTCTGGAAACACCATATATTTT. Translation: CASSVGQSSGNTIYF.

This chain joins TRBV7-9 and TRBJ2-3, with D unclear. Trimming took off 5 bases at V and 2 bases at J, with 17 bases between the two ends. Per germline, CDR1 SEHNR and CDR2 FQNEAQ (reference sequence). The CDR3 is 16 residues long. CDR3 DNA sequence: TGTGCCAGCAGCCGTCGACTCAGAATAAACACAGATACGCAGTATTTT. Protein: CASSRRLRINTDTQYF. Based on the CDR3 plus reference TRBV7-9 and TRBJ2-3, the full variable domain is DTGVSQNPRHKITKRGQNVTFRCDPISEHNRLYWYRQTLGQGPEFLTYFQNEAQLEKSRLLSDRFSAERPKGSFSTLEIQRTEQGDSAMYLCASSRRLRINTDTQYFGPGTRLTVL.

This chain connects TRBV5-6 to TRBJ2-5, with D possibly being TRBD2 (5 bases). Trimming left V 4 bases short and J 10 bases short, with 11 bases between. The CDR3 has 11 amino acids. The germline gives CDR1 SGHDT, CDR2 YYEEEE. CDR3 loop: CASSHNRGQYF. CDR3 in DNA: TGTGCCAGCAGCCACAACCGGGGCCAGTACTTC.

The chain has TRBV13 and TRBJ1-1; possible D gene TRBD1, 6 bases. Trimming removed 0 bases at V and 5 bases at J, with 10 bases between. CDR3 size: 14 residues. Germline-derived CDR1 and CDR2 are PRHDT and FYEKMQ (reference sequence). The CDR3 loop is CASSLGQGWTEAFF. The CDR3 nucleotides read TGTGCCAGCAGCTTAGGCCAGGGGTGGACTGAAGCTTTCTTT.

This chain uses TRBV2 with TRBJ2-2; 9 bases match TRBD1. Germline V gene sequence: CDR1 SNHLY, CDR2 FYNNEI. Unmatched junction bases numbered 7, after V lost 6 bases and J lost 5 bases. This CDR3 is built from 15 residues. The CDR3 region is CASRKQGANTGELFF. CDR3 nucleotide sequence: TGTGCCAGCAGGAAACAGGGGGCAAATACCGGGGAGCTGTTTTTT.

The rearrangement joins TRBV7-9 to TRBJ2-7; TRBD1 might be the D (6 bases). CDR3 length equals 13 residues. V lost 3 bases and J lost 2, with 8 bases in between. In germline, CDR1 is SEHNR, CDR2 FQNEAQ (reference sequence). The CDR3 region is CASSFGDTYEQYF. DNA of the CDR3: TGTGCCAGCAGCTTCGGGGACACCTACGAGCAGTACTTC.

V and J are TRBV9 and TRBJ2-2; D call uncertain. Deletions cut 2 bases from V and 2 bases from J, with 7 bases between. The CDR3 is 14 amino acids. Looked up from germline, CDR1 is SGDLS and CDR2 is YYNGEE. CDR3 protein: CASSVHTNTGELFF. The DNA for the CDR3 is TGTGCCAGCAGCGTCCACACCAACACCGGGGAGCTGTTTTTT. The full variable domain, its missing parts supplied by reference TRBV9 and TRBJ2-2, is DSGVTQTPKHLITATGQRVTLRCSPRSGDLSVYWYQQSLDQGLQFLIQYYNGEERAKGNILERFSAQQFPDLHSELNLSSLELGDSALYFCASSVHTNTGELFFGEGSRLTVL.

V is TRBV5-1 and J is TRBJ2-5, with 10 positions matching TRBD2. The CDR3 is made up of 15 amino acids. J lost 1 base, V lost 0 bases, and 0 bases had no gene match. Germline CDR1 is SGHRS and CDR2 is YFSETQ. CDR3 coding DNA: TGCGCCAGCAGCTTGGCTAGCGGGGGCCAAGAGACCCAGTACTTC. Translating it yields CASSLASGGQETQYF. Full variable domain (outside the CDR3, taken from reference TRBV5-1 and TRBJ2-5): KAGVTQTPRYLIKTRGQQVTLSCSPISGHRSVSWYQQTPGQGLQFLFEYFSETQRNKGNFPGRFSGRQFSNSRSEMNVSTLELGDSALYLCASSLASGGQETQYFGPGTRLLVL.

The chain couples TRBV7-9 to TRBJ2-7; D is undetermined. The CDR3 is 13 residues long. Germline loops: CDR1 SEHNR, CDR2 FQNEAQ (reference sequence). V lost 5 bases to trimming and J lost 6 bases, with 14 bases between them. CDR3 amino acids: CASSPLGMGEQYF. CDR3 DNA sequence: TGTGCCAGCAGCCCGCTAGGTATGGGCGAGCAGTACTTC.

The chain couples TRBV5-1 to TRBJ2-7; the match to TRBD1 covers 7 bases. This CDR3 has 15 residues. Trimming cost V 4 bases and J 2 bases; bases outside gene matches: 9. The germline V gene has CDR1 SGHRS and CDR2 YFSETQ. The CDR3 spells CASSNQGENPYEQYF. CDR3 DNA sequence: TGCGCCAGCAGCAACCAGGGGGAAAATCCCTACGAGCAGTACTTC.

This sequence joins TRBV7-9 and TRBJ2-2; 10 bases are shared with TRBD2. The V gene's germline CDR1 is SEHNR and CDR2 FQNEAQ (reference sequence). V shed 1 base, J shed 7 bases, and the junction held 6 bases outside the gene matches. The CDR3 is 16 amino acids. The CDR3 loop is CASSLVLAGVGGELFF. CDR3 coding DNA: TGTGCCAGCAGCTTAGTGCTAGCGGGAGTTGGCGGGGAGCTGTTTTTT.

The V call is TRBV25-1, the J call TRBJ1-5, with TRBD1 as a possible D gene (5 bases). The CDR3 consists of 13 residues. Germline V lookup: CDR1 MGHDK, CDR2 SYGVNS. Trimming removed 3 bases at V and 3 bases at J, with 6 bases between. The DNA for the CDR3 is TGTGCCAGCAGTGAGGGACTCAATCAGCCCCAGCATTTT. This codes for CASSEGLNQPQHF.

V and J are TRBV29-1 and TRBJ2-1; D possibly corresponds to TRBD1 (5 bases). Germline values: CDR1 SQVTM, CDR2 ANQGSEA. The CDR3 covers 15 residues. Trimming removed 5 bases from V and 0 bases from J, with 14 bases in between. The CDR3 here is CSVPTRVGSYNEQFF. In nucleotides, the CDR3 is TGCAGCGTTCCCACCAGGGTGGGCTCCTACAATGAGCAGTTCTTC.

This clone was seen just once. One end of the junction does not line up with germline, which may come from a read error. This rearrangement joins TRBV7-7 to TRBJ2-7; 9 positions agree with TRBD2. The germline CDR1 and CDR2 sequences are SSHAT and FNYEAQ (reference sequence). This CDR3 spans 15 amino acids. CDR3: CASSPSAGGSYEQYF. In DNA form, the CDR3 reads TGTGCTAGCAGCCCCTCGGCGGGAGGGTCCTACGAGCAGTACTTC.

This chain links TRBV6-4 with TRBJ1-5, with D tentatively TRBD1 (6 bases). Germline V CDR1 and CDR2: MRHNA, SNTAGT. V was pared by 8 bases and J by 0 bases, with 20 bases between. The CDR3 loop spans 17 amino acids. The CDR3 coding sequence is TGTGCCAGCCCCCGACGTTGGGGGGGCTATAGCAATCAGCCCCAGCATTTT. It translates to CASPRRWGGYSNQPQHF.

The chain joins TRBV5-1 to TRBJ2-7, with D maybe TRBD2 (5 bases). Germline-derived CDR1 and CDR2 are SGHRS and YFSETQ. V lost 3 bases and J lost 7, with 17 bases in between. The CDR3 is 14 amino acids. The CDR3 bases are TGCGCCAGCAGCTATGGCGGGTTTGTTAATGAGCAGTACTTC. Its protein product is CASSYGGFVNEQYF.